The clone carrying this TCR beta chain was recorded only once. Its antigen is not known. PBMCs were sourced from less than 13 ml fresh peripheral blood. This sample was taken from a study of T cells in Graves' hyperthyroidism and ophthalmopathy. Findings and limits, study-wide: Most expanded thyroid clonotypes above 0.001 recurred in blood.

The CDR3 totals 19 residues. V lost 5 bases and J lost 2; bases outside the gene matches: 15. Germline CDR1 is SGHTA and CDR2 is FQGTGA. RNA transcripts served as the template for amplifying TCR beta CDR3 regions. HTBI primers drove first-round RT-PCR of the TCR CDR3. TCRdb reanalysed the multiplex PCR reads using MiXCR and keeps one entry per CDR3 protein. Of over 500,000 distinct CDR3 sequences in the sample, roughly 15% were seen once. This TCR was sampled from a woman under 30 with Graves' ophthalmopathy. The sequencing input was blood. V and J are TRBV7-3 and TRBJ2-1, with TRBD2 identical over 10 bases. The CDR3 loop reads CASSPLGGGLAETYNEQFF. CDR3 in DNA: TGTGCCAGCAGCCCCCTCGGGGGTGGACTAGCGGAGACCTACAATGAGCAGTTCTTC.